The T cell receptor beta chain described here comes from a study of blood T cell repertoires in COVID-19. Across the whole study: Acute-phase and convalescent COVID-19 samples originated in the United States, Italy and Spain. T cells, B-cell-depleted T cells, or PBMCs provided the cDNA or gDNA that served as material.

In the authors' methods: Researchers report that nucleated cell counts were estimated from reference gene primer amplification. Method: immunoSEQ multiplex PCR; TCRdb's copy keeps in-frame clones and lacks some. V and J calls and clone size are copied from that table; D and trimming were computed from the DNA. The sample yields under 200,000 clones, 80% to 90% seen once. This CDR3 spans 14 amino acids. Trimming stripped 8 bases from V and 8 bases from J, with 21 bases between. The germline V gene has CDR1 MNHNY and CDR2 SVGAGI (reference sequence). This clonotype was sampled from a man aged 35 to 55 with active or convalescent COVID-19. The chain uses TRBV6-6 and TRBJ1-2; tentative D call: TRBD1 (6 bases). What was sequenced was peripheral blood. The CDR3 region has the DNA TGTGCCAGCGGAACAGGGACCGCCGTAAGGGGCTACACCTTC. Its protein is CASGTGTAVRGYTF.